Below, one T cell receptor (beta chain) is given with its context. Its antigen is unknown. CDR3 length: 12 residues. Germline V CDR1 and CDR2: LNHNV, YYDKDF (reference sequence). The germline V and J ends were trimmed by 0 bases and 8 bases, with 4 bases remaining between them. The record originates from a study of T cell repertoires in cytomegalovirus infection. MiXCR, run by TCRdb on the reads, gives a single entry per CDR3 protein. The sample shows roughly 340,000 distinct CDR3 sequences, under 35% of them seen only once. Overall study results and limits: Clonotypes of TCR beta that were HLA-C-restricted and CMV-specific dominated the ex vivo response.

This sample comprised cultured PBMCs, obtained from culture after CMV antigen stimulation. This TCR was recovered from a human donor in good health (CMV status not recorded). Some clones in this sample may be carry-over from other donors' samples. The J gene is TRBJ1-4, the V gene TRBV15; D call uncertain. CDR3 region: CATSRDREKLFF. In DNA, the CDR3 is TGTGCCACCAGCAGAGACAGGGAAAAACTGTTTTTT.